This passage covers 7 T cell receptor beta chains from one sample sequenced in a study of cytomegalovirus exposure and HLA in healthy donors (dated by TCRdb to about 2017). Library preparation employed the immunoSEQ multiplex PCR assay. The multiplex PCR relied on a mix of 60 forward primers for TCR Vbeta segments and 13 reverse primers for TCR Jbeta segments. TCRdb stores this immuneACCESS table with in-frame sequences only. Part of the clones is absent; in the studies checked, under half of the shortfall reflects unresolved V genes, and no reason is known for the rest. For this sample the table gives around 150,000 clones, of which approximately 80% were detected only once. The biggest ten clones account for over 2% of the sample. Sequencing was carried out using PBMCs. These receptors were obtained from a man aged 25-40 years in good health and CMV-seronegative.

This sequence joins TRBV2 and TRBJ1-5; D is undetermined. Germline values: CDR1 SNHLY, CDR2 FYNNEI. This CDR3 comprises 15 residues. V was shortened by 4 bases and J by 0 bases, with 10 bases between the two germline ends. The CDR3 region is CASSATGYSNQPQHF. As DNA, the CDR3 is TGTGCCAGCAGTGCGACTGGATATAGCAATCAGCCCCAGCATTTT. Variable domain in full (rest from reference TRBV2 and TRBJ1-5): EPEVTQTPSHQVTQMGQEVILRCVPISNHLYFYWYRQILGQKVEFLVSFYNNEISEKSEIFDDQFSVERPDGSNFTLKIRSTKLEDSAMYFCASSATGYSNQPQHFGDGTRLSIL.

The V gene is TRBV19, the J gene TRBJ2-1, with D tentatively TRBD1 (5 bases). From germline, CDR1 is LNHDA and CDR2 SQIVND (reference sequence). The CDR3 has 14 amino acids. V shed 3 bases and J shed 9 bases, with 15 bases lying between them. The CDR3 protein is CASSMAGLFGEQFF. Written as DNA, the CDR3 is TGTGCCAGTAGTATGGCAGGGCTGTTTGGTGAGCAGTTCTTC.

The chain combines TRBV13 with TRBJ1-1; a weak D match, TRBD1 (6 bases). This CDR3 is 15 amino acids long. V was trimmed by 5 bases and J by 3 bases, leaving 16 bases between them. In germline, CDR1 is PRHDT, CDR2 FYEKMQ (reference sequence). CDR3 region: CASSPWGRGHTEAFF. Here the CDR3 DNA reads TGTGCCAGCAGCCCCTGGGGGCGTGGACACACTGAAGCTTTCTTT.

The V gene is TRBV9, the J gene TRBJ1-2; TRBD1 matches 8 bases. Germline V gene data show CDR1 as SGDLS and CDR2 as YYNGEE. Unmatched junction bases numbered 7, after V lost 0 bases and J lost 0 bases. CDR3 length: 17 amino acids. The CDR3 loop is CASSVGIQGVANYGYTF. Written as DNA, the CDR3 is TGTGCCAGCAGCGTAGGGATACAGGGGGTCGCTAACTATGGCTACACCTTC.

This chain links TRBV7-7 with TRBJ1-2; unclear D gene. Trimming shortened V by 5 bases and J by 6 bases, and 13 bases separated the two germline ends. CDR3 length: 13 residues. Germline CDR1 is SSHAT and CDR2 is FNYEAQ (reference sequence). Here the CDR3 reads CASSPLAENGYTF. DNA for the CDR3: TGTGCCAGCAGCCCTCTCGCTGAGAATGGCTACACCTTC. The entire variable domain, with the rest obtained from reference TRBV7-7 and TRBJ1-2, is as follows: GAGVSQSPRYKVTKRGQDVTLRCDPISSHATLYWYQQALGQGPEFLTYFNYEAQPDKSGLPSDRFSAERPEGSISTLTIQRTEQRDSAMYRCASSPLAENGYTFGSGTRLTVV.

The genes are TRBV21-1 and TRBJ1-5. TRBV21-1 is listed as a pseudogene. The CDR3 is 12 residues long. The CDR3 spells CASSKTRYLQHF. The CDR3 DNA follows: TGTGCCAGCAGCAAAACTCGGTATCTGCAGCATTTT.

The chain carries TRBV6-1 and TRBJ1-1, with D maybe TRBD1 (5 bases). Trimming took off 3 bases at V and 5 bases at J, with 22 bases between the two ends. The CDR3 has 17 residues. Per the germline V gene, CDR1 is MNHNS and CDR2 is SASEGT. The DNA of the CDR3 is TGTGCCAGCAGTGAGGGGGGTAACGTCGGTCGGTTGACTGAAGCTTTCTTT. Its protein product is CASSEGGNVGRLTEAFF.